This TCR beta chain is drawn from a study of Graves' ophthalmopathy and Graves' hyperthyroidism. This clonotype was counted at least ten times. Between the trimmed V and J ends, which lost 5 bases and 3 bases, there was a span of 14 bases. Germline-derived CDR1 and CDR2 are SGHTA and FQGNSA. The CDR3 has 14 residues. The diagnosis combined clinical symptoms, thyroxine, TRAb, thyroid ultrasound and orbital computed tomography scans. The authors amplified TCR beta CDR3 regions, and they did so from RNA transcripts for repertoire sequencing. First-round RT-PCR relied on HTBI primers, and a second-round multiplex PCR came next. TCRdb analysed the multiplex PCR reads with MiXCR anew, one entry per CDR3 protein. The sample shows nearly 400,000 distinct CDR3 sequences, roughly 18% of them seen only once.

The sequence derives from a young woman with Graves' ophthalmopathy. J is TRBJ2-7 and V is TRBV7-2, with D unresolved. Sequencing used peripheral blood. The CDR3 nucleotides read TGTGCCAGCAGCCCAGACGGCCGTCTCTACGAGCAGTACTTC. This sequence encodes CASSPDGRLYEQYF.